These 8 T cell receptor beta chains share one sample of origin, sequenced in a study of response to subunit inactivated influenza vaccine. MiXCR, applied by TCRdb to the RT-PCR reads, yields one record per CDR3 protein. The sample lists some 850,000 distinct CDR3 sequences; about a fifth were seen once. Sequencing used PBMCs from blood, obtained 4 to 6 days after vaccination. The receptors here all came from a man between 50 and 59 years old who received an inactivated influenza vaccine.

This clonotype showed up many times. The chain carries TRBV12-3 or TRBV12-4 and TRBJ1-3, with a weak D call TRBD1 (5 bases). CDR3 size: 15 residues. The V end was cut by 4 bases, the J end by 2 bases, with 12 bases between. The CDR3 nucleotides read TGTGCCAGCAGTTCGCCAGGGATAGCTGGAAACACCATATATTTT. It yields the protein CASSSPGIAGNTIYF.

A few counts support this clonotype. V is TRBV5-1 and J is TRBJ1-5; TRBD1 agrees at 10 bases. This CDR3 contains 15 residues. V shed 5 bases and J 6 bases; nucleotides not matched to a gene: 8. CDR1 is SGHRS and CDR2 is YFSETQ in the germline V gene. The CDR3 region is CASRSGTGAAQPQHF. The CDR3 DNA sequence: TGCGCCAGCAGATCCGGGACAGGGGCCGCTCAGCCCCAGCATTTT.

Many counts were recorded for this clonotype. The chain uses TRBV4-2 and TRBJ2-6, with D unresolved. V shed 0 bases and J shed 0 bases, with 3 bases lying between them. Germline-derived CDR1 and CDR2 are LGHNA and YNFKEQ. The CDR3 is made up of 15 amino acids. CDR3 DNA sequence: TGTGCCAGCAGCCAAGAGGGCTCTGGGGCCAACGTCCTGACTTTC. Protein: CASSQEGSGANVLTF.

This clonotype occurred many times. The V call is TRBV20-1, the J call TRBJ2-1, with D tentatively TRBD2 (5 bases). Per the germline V gene, CDR1 is DFQATT and CDR2 is SNEGSKA (reference sequence). The CDR3 runs 13 residues. The germline V and J ends were trimmed by 0 bases and 8 bases, with 11 bases remaining between them. CDR3 region: CSARDSLAYEQFF. CDR3 DNA sequence: TGCAGTGCTAGAGATTCGCTAGCATATGAGCAGTTCTTC.

This clonotype came up a few times. The chain recombines TRBV29-1 with TRBJ1-2; 8 bases align to TRBD1. Trimming at V came to 0 bases and at J to 8 bases, leaving 8 bases not matched to a gene. Germline lookup yields CDR1 SQVTM and CDR2 ANQGSEA. The CDR3 loop spans 14 amino acids. CDR3 in amino acids: CSVEDLGQGRGYTF. The CDR3 nucleotides read TGCAGCGTTGAAGATTTAGGACAGGGCCGGGGCTACACCTTC.

This clonotype has a handful of counts. V and J are TRBV29-1 and TRBJ1-1; no clear D. V lost 5 bases to trimming and J lost 3 bases, with 13 bases between them. The CDR3 extends over 13 amino acids. CDR1 is SQVTM, CDR2 ANQGSEA, per germline. The CDR3 loop reads CSVSPRAYTEAFF. The CDR3 DNA is TGCAGCGTTTCGCCAAGGGCGTACACTGAAGCTTTCTTT.

The rearrangement joins TRBV6-2 or TRBV6-3 to TRBJ1-5, with no clear D. V lost 2 bases and J lost 8, with 7 bases in between. Germline CDR1 is MNHEY and CDR2 is SVGEGT. This CDR3 region has 12 residues. This CDR3 reads CASSYPTEPQHF. Written as DNA, the CDR3 is TGTGCCAGCAGTTACCCCACCGAGCCCCAGCATTTT.

This clonotype was picked up a small number of times. The rearrangement uses TRBV6-1 and TRBJ1-1; D remains unclear. The CDR3 length is 14 residues. Trimming pared 5 bases from V and 2 bases from J, leaving 12 bases between. The germline CDR1 and CDR2 sequences are MNHNS and SASEGT. The CDR3 coding sequence is TGTGCCAGCAGTACCTGGACCCACAACACTGAAGCTTTCTTT. Translated: CASSTWTHNTEAFF.